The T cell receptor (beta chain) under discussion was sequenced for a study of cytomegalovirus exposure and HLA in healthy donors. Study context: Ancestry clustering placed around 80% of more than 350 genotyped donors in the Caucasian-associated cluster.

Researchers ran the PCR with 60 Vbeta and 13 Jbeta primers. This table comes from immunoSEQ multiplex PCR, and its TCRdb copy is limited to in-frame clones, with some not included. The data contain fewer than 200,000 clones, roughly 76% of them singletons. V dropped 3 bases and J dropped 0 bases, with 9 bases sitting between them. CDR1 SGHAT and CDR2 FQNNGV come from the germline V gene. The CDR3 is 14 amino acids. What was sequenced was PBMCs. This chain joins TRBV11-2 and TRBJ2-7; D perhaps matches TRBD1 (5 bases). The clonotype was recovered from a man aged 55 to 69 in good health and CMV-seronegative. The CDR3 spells CASSFETDSYEQYF. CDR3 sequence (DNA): TGTGCCAGCAGCTTCGAGACAGACTCCTACGAGCAGTACTTC.